These T cell receptor beta chains were read from a single sample in a study of blood T cell repertoires in COVID-19. Profiling relied on immunoSEQ multiplex PCR, and the TCRdb table lists in-frame clones only, not all of them. The sample lists under 55,000 clones, roughly 85% occurring once. What was sequenced was peripheral blood. These receptors all stem from a man between 65 and 85 years old with acute or convalescent COVID-19. CDR3s leave out the opening cysteine and the closing phenylalanine or tryptophan.

v_call cdr3_aa
TRBV9 ASSSRQGDEKLF
TRBV6-5 ASSYSQGPAF
TRBV18 ASSPSTGTTGELF
TRBV28 ASSPRTGIVEQY
TRBV29-1 SVESPTGSGNTIY
TRBV29-1 SGGEGQGGDQPQH
TRBV30 AWSFTYNEQF
TRBV19 ASSSGTGDPSGNTIY
TRBV5-6 ASRKLDRVGETQY
TRBV10-2 ASSEGQGQETQY
TRBV2 ASSEQGYSSPLH
TRBV7-9 ASSFGSQGAYEQY
TRBV5-6 ASSGTSGGYEQY
TRBV28 ASGGAANLATNEKLF
TRBV2 ASSPLYGYT
TRBV30 AWTGAINYGYT
TRBV10-2 ASMRAGDFGDTQY
TRBV7-8 ASSLWTSAYNEQF
TRBV2 ASINLRGNYGYT
TRBV27 ASSLSRDRSNYGYT
TRBV11-3 ASTLGAGGLKGETQY
TRBV5-1 ASSPVPGLAAYNEQF
TRBV28 ASSIGHNQPQH
TRBV6-6 ASSPGVNSNQPQH
TRBV4-3 ASSQDLAGGNTDTQY
TRBV6-2/TRBV6-3 ASSYWVTSGRSSNEQF
TRBV6-1 ASSEKRTGWDTEAF
TRBV30 AWSEVGNTIY
TRBV30 AWDPGTGHHNEQF
TRBV6-5 ASSPGFQSYGYT
TRBV5-1 ASSWGQGENTIY
TRBV2 ASKFETGTYEQY
TRBV5-1 ASSLSRTSTDTQY
TRBV10-3 ATSGQGDTEAF
TRBV27 ASSPGGYEQY
TRBV7-3 ASSRGLAGATGELF
TRBV6-5 ASSSRELNQPQH
TRBV14 ASSQVDGMAF
TRBV2 ASSERATYNSPLH
TRBV6-5 ASRGDRHSGNTIY
TRBV3-1/TRBV3-2 ASSPSGGSGSSYNEQF
TRBV9 ASRAAGATTGELF
TRBV19 ASSWAHAGNNQPQH
TRBV6-5 ATTWGLGNTIY
TRBV5-6 ASTQQGVGAVANYGYT
TRBV3-1/TRBV3-2 ASSQDLTGFAEAF
TRBV11-3 ASSEIGQGTYEQY
TRBV5-1 ASSAQINTEAF